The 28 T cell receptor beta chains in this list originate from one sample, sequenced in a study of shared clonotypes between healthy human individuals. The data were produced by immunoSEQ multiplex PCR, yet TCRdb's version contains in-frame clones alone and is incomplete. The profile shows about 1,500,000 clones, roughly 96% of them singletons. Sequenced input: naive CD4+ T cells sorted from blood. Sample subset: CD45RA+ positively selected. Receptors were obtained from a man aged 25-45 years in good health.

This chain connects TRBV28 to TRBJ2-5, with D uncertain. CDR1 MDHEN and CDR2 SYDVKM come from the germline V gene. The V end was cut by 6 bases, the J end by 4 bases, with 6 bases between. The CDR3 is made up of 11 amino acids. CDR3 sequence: CASRLRETQYF. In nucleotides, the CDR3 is TGTGCCAGCAGGCTCCGAGAGACCCAGTACTTC.

The CDR3 region is CASSFPQGRTKNIQYF. The CDR3 nucleotides read TGTGCCAGCAGTTTCCCTCAGGGAAGGACCAAAAACATTCAGTACTTC. The chain links TRBV6-6 to TRBJ2-4, with a possible D match to TRBD1 (5 bases). CDR1 and CDR2 (germline): MNHNY, SVGAGI (reference sequence). The CDR3 covers 16 residues. Between the trimmed V and J ends, which lost 4 bases and 2 bases, there was a span of 15 bases.

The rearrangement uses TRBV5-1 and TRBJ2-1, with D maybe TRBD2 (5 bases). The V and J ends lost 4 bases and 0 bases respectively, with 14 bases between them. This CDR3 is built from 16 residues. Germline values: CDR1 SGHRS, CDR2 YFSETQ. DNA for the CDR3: TGCGCCAGCAGCACGGACGGGGTTTACTCCTACAATGAGCAGTTCTTC. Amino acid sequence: CASSTDGVYSYNEQFF.

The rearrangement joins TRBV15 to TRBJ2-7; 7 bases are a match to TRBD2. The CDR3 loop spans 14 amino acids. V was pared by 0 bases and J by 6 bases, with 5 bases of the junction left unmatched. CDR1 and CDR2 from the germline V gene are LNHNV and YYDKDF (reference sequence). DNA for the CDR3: TGTGCCACCAGCAGAGAGAGGGTAGCGGGCGAGCAGTACTTC. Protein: CATSRERVAGEQYF.

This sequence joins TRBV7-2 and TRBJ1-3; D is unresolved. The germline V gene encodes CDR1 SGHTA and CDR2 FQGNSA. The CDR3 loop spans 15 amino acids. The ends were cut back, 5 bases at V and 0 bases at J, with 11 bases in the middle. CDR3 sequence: CASSRPIVSGNTIYF. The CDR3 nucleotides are TGTGCCAGCAGCCGACCCATCGTCTCTGGAAACACCATATATTTT.

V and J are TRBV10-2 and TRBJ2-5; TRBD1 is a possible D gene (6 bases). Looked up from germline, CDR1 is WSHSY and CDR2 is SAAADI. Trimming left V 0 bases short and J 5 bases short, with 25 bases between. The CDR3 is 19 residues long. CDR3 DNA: TGCGCCAGCAGTGAGTCGTTTCTGTTCCACTCAGGCCAGGGGGAGACCCAGTACTTC. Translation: CASSESFLFHSGQGETQYF.

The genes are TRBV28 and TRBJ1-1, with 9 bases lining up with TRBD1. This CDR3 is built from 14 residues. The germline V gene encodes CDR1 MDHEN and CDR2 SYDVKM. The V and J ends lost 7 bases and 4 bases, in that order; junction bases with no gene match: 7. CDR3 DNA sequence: TGTGCCAGCACCCTGACAGGGGGAAGCACTGAAGCTTTCTTT. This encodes CASTLTGGSTEAFF. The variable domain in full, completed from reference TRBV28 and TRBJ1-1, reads DVKVTQSSRYLVKRTGEKVFLECVQDMDHENMFWYRQDPGLGLRLIYFSYDVKMKEKGDIPEGYSVSREKKERFSLILESASTNQTSMYLCASTLTGGSTEAFFGQGTRLTVV.

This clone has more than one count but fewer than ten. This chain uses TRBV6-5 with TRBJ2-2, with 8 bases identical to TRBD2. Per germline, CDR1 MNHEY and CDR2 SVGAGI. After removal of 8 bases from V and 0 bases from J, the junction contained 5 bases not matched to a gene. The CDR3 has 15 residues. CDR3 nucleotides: TGTGCCAGCGCCCCGGGACTAGCGAACACCGGGGAGCTGTTTTTT. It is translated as CASAPGLANTGELFF.

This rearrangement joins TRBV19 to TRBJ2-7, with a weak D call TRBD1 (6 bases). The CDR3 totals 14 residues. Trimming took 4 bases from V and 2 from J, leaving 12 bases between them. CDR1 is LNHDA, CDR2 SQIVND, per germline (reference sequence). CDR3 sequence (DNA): TGTGCCAGTAGTACCACGACAGGAGCCTACGAGCAGTACTTC. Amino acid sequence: CASSTTTGAYEQYF. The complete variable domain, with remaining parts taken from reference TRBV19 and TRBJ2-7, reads DGGITQSPKYLFRKEGQNVTLSCEQNLNHDAMYWYRQDPGQGLRLIYYSQIVNDFQKGDIAEGYSVSREKKESFPLTVTSAQKNPTAFYLCASSTTTGAYEQYFGPGTRLTVT.

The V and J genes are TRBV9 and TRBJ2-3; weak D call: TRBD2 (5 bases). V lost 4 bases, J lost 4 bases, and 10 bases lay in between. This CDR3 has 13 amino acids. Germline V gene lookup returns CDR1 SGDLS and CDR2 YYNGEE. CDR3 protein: CASSPRVADTQYF. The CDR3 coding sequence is TGTGCCAGCAGCCCGCGGGTGGCAGATACGCAGTATTTT.

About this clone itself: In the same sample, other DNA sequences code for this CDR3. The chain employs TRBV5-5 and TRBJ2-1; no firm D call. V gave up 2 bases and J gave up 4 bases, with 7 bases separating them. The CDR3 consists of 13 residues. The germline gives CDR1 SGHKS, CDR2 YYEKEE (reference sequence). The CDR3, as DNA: TGTGCCAGCAGCTTAGCACCGTACAATGAGCAGTTCTTC. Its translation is CASSLAPYNEQFF.

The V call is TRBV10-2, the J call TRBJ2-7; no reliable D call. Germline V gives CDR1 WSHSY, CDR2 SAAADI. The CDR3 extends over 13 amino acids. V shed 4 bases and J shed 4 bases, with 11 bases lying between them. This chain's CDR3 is CASSVDGFYEQYF. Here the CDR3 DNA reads TGCGCCAGCAGTGTGGACGGGTTTTACGAGCAGTACTTC.

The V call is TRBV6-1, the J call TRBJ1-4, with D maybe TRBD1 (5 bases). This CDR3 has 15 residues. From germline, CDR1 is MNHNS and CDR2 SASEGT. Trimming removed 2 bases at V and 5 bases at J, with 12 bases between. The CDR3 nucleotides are TGTGCCAGCAGTGAAAACGGGGGGGGAAATGAAAAACTGTTTTTT. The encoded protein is CASSENGGGNEKLFF.

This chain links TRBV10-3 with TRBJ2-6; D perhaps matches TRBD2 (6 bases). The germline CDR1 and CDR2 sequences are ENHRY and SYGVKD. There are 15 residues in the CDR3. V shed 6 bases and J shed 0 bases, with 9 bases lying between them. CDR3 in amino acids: CAIRGTGSGANVLTF. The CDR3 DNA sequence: TGTGCCATCAGGGGGACTGGCTCTGGGGCCAACGTCCTGACTTTC.

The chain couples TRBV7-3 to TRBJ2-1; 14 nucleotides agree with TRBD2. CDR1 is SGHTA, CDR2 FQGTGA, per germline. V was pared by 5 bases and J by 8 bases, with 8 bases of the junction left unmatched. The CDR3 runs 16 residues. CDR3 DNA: TGTGCCAGCAGCCTCGGGACTAGCGGGAGTGGCGATGAGCAGTTCTTC. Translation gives CASSLGTSGSGDEQFF.

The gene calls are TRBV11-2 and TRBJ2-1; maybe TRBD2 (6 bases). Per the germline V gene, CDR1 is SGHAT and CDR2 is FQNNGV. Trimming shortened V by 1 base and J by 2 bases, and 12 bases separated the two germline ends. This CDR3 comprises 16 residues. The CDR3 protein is CASSLGTGAPYNEQFF. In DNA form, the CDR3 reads TGTGCCAGCAGCTTAGGCACGGGAGCCCCCTACAATGAGCAGTTCTTC.

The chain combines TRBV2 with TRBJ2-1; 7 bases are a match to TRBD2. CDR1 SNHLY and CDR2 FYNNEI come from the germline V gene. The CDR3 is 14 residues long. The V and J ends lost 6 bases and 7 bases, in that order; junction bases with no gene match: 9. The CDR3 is CASRKAGVANEQFF. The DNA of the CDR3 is TGTGCCAGCAGGAAGGCGGGAGTCGCGAATGAGCAGTTCTTC.

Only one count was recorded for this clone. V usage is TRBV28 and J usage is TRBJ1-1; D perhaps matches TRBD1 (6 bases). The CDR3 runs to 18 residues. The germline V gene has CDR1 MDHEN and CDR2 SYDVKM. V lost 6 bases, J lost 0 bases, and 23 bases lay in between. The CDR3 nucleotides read TGTGCCAGCAGCTCACCACGGGGACATTTGATCATGAACACTGAAGCTTTCTTT. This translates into CASSSPRGHLIMNTEAFF.

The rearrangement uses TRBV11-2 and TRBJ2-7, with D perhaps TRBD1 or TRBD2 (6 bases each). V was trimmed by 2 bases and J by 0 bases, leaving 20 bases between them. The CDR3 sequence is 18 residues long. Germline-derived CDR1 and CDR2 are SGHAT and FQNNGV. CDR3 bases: TGTGCCAGCAGCTTACAACCCACCAGGGGACTTACCTCCTACGAGCAGTACTTC. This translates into CASSLQPTRGLTSYEQYF.

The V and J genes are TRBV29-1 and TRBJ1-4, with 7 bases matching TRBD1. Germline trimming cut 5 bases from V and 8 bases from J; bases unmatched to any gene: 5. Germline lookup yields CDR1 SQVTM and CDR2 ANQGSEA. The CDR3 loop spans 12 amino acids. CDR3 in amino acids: CSVQGGGEKLFF. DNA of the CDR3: TGCAGCGTTCAGGGGGGGGGAGAAAAACTGTTTTTT.

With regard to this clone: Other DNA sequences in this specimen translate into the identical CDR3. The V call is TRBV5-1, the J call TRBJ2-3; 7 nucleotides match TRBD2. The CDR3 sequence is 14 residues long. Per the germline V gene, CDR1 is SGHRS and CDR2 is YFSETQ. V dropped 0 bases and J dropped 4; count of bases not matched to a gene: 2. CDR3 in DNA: TGCGCCAGCAGCTTGGGACTAGCAGCAGATACGCAGTATTTT. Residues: CASSLGLAADTQYF. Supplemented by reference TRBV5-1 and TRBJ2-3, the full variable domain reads KAGVTQTPRYLIKTRGQQVTLSCSPISGHRSVSWYQQTPGQGLQFLFEYFSETQRNKGNFPGRFSGRQFSNSRSEMNVSTLELGDSALYLCASSLGLAADTQYFGPGTRLTVL.

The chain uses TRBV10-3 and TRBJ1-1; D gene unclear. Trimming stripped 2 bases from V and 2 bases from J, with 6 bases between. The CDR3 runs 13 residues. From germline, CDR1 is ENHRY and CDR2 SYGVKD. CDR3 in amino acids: CAISESQNTEAFF. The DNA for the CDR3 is TGTGCCATCAGTGAGAGTCAAAACACTGAAGCTTTCTTT.

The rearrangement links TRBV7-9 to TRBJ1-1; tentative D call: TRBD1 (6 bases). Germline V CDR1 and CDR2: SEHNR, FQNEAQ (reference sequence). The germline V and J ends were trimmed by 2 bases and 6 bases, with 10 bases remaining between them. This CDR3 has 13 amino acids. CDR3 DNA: TGTGCCAGCAGCTTACAGGGGATTGCTGAAGCTTTCTTT. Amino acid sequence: CASSLQGIAEAFF.

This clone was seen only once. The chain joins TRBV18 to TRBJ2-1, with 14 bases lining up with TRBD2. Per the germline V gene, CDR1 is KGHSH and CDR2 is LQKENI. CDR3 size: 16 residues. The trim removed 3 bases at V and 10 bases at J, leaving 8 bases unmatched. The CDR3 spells CASSPGGLAGAREQFF. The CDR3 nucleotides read TGTGCCAGCTCACCTGGGGGACTAGCGGGAGCTAGGGAGCAGTTCTTC.

The CDR3 reads CASSLGLGQGGETQYF. In DNA form, the CDR3 reads TGTGCCAGCAGCTTAGGTCTAGGGCAGGGCGGAGAGACCCAGTACTTC. The chain couples TRBV7-3 to TRBJ2-5, with a weak D call TRBD1 (5 bases). Germline V gene lookup returns CDR1 SGHTA and CDR2 FQGTGA. CDR3 size: 16 residues. The V end was cut by 2 bases, the J end by 4 bases, with 17 bases between.

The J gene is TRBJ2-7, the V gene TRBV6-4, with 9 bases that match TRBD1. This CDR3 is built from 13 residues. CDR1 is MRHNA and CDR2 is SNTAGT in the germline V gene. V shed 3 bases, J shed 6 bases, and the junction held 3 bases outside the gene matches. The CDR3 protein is CASSEGTGLEQYF. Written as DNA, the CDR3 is TGTGCCAGCAGTGAAGGGACAGGGCTCGAGCAGTACTTC.

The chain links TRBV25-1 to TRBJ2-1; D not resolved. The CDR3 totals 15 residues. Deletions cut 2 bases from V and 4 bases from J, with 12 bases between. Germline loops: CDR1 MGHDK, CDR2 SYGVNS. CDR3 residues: CASSEGVSTYNEQFF. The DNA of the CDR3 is TGTGCCAGCAGTGAAGGGGTGTCGACATACAATGAGCAGTTCTTC.

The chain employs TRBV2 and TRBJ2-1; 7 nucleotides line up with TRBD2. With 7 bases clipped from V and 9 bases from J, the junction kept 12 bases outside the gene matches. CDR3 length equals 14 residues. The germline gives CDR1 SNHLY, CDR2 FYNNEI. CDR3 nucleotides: TGTGCCAGCACGGGCCTCACTAGCGCAAGTGAGCAGTTCTTC. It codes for CASTGLTSASEQFF. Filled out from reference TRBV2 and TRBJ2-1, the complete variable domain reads EPEVTQTPSHQVTQMGQEVILRCVPISNHLYFYWYRQILGQKVEFLVSFYNNEISEKSEIFDDQFSVERPDGSNFTLKIRSTKLEDSAMYFCASTGLTSASEQFFGPGTRLTVL.